A selection of T cell receptor beta chains follows, all from one sample in a study of T-cell reconstitution after alpha-beta-depleted transplantation in children. TCRdb reanalysed the PCR reads using MiXCR and keeps one entry per CDR3 protein. This sample yields some 350,000 distinct CDR3 sequences, of which roughly 16% are seen a single time; approximately 44% belongs to the top ten. Material: PBMCs, mostly from graft donor cells, obtained 360 days after TCRalphabeta/CD19-depleted stem cell transplant. These receptors were collected from a male patient aged 2-15 years who had a stem cell transplant for acute lymphoblastic leukemia, so the T cells may come from the graft donor. Both conserved end residues are part of each CDR3. D genes are given only for firm matches. Clone size appears in some rows only: once, few, many, or a class for an expanded clone.

D: -
size: few
J: TRBJ1-2
V: TRBV20-1
DNA: TGCAGTGCTAGAGATCTCCCGATCGGCTACACCTTC
CDR3: CSARDLPIGYTF

D: TRBD2
size: few
J: TRBJ2-1
V: TRBV7-6
DNA: TGTGCCAGCAGCTTACTTAGCGGGAGGGTCTGGAGGGAGCAGTTCTTC
CDR3: CASSLLSGRVWREQFF

D: -
size: -
J: TRBJ2-4
V: TRBV29-1
DNA: TGCAGCGTTGAATTCGGACTAAACATTCAGTACTTC
CDR3: CSVEFGLNIQYF

D: TRBD2
size: -
J: TRBJ2-1
V: TRBV5-1
DNA: TGCGCCAGCAGCTTGGGATGGGTCGGTCTAGCGGGAGTTAATGAGCAGTTCTTC
CDR3: CASSLGWVGLAGVNEQFF

D: -
size: few
J: TRBJ2-1
V: TRBV5-1
DNA: TGCGCCAGCAGCTTGGATTGGGGGAATGAGCAGTTCTTC
CDR3: CASSLDWGNEQFF

D: -
size: few
J: TRBJ2-4
V: TRBV28
DNA: TGTGCCAGCAGTTTCGCAGCGGTCAAAAACATTCAGTACTTC
CDR3: CASSFAAVKNIQYF

D: TRBD1
size: many
J: TRBJ1-2
V: TRBV2
DNA: TGTGCCAGCAGTGAAAGGCGCGCGACAGGGGGCCCCTATGGCTACACCTTC
CDR3: CASSERRATGGPYGYTF

D: -
size: -
J: TRBJ2-3
V: TRBV27
DNA: TGTGCCAGCTCTTGGGGGAGTCCTGGCACAGATACGCAGTATTTT
CDR3: CASSWGSPGTDTQYF

D: TRBD1
size: few
J: TRBJ2-2
V: TRBV20-1
DNA: TGCAGTGCAGTGCGGGACAGGGGGCCCGGGGAGCTGTTTTTT
CDR3: CSAVRDRGPGELFF

D: TRBD2
size: -
J: TRBJ2-2
V: TRBV12-3/TRBV12-4
DNA: TGTGCCAGCATCCCAGCTCAAAGTCTACTAGCGGGAGCCACCGGGGAGCTGTTTTTT
CDR3: CASIPAQSLLAGATGELFF

D: -
size: few
J: TRBJ2-1
V: TRBV9
DNA: TGTGCCAGCAGCGTAAACAAGGTATCCTACAATGAGCAGTTCTTC
CDR3: CASSVNKVSYNEQFF

D: -
size: -
J: TRBJ2-7
V: TRBV5-6
DNA: TGTGCCAGCAGCTTGGGAGGGGCGGGCAACGAGCAGTACTTC
CDR3: CASSLGGAGNEQYF

D: -
size: few
J: TRBJ2-3
V: TRBV12-3/TRBV12-4
DNA: TGTGCCAGCAGTTTGCGGGCTAACCAACCCACAGATACGCAGTATTTT
CDR3: CASSLRANQPTDTQYF

D: TRBD1
size: -
J: TRBJ1-1
V: TRBV5-4
DNA: TGTGCCAGCAGCTTACAGGGGGTGGACACTGAAGCTTTCTTT
CDR3: CASSLQGVDTEAFF

D: -
size: -
J: TRBJ1-5
V: TRBV12-3/TRBV12-4
DNA: TGTGCCAGCAGTTTAATTCCATCCCAGCCCCAGCATTTT
CDR3: CASSLIPSQPQHF

D: -
size: -
J: TRBJ1-2
V: TRBV15
DNA: TGTGCCACCAGCAGGACCCGTGGGCCGGGCCATGGCTACACCTTC
CDR3: CATSRTRGPGHGYTF

D: TRBD2
size: many
J: TRBJ2-3
V: TRBV2
DNA: TGTGCCAGCGCGGGAGGGCCAAATACGCAGTATTTT
CDR3: CASAGGPNTQYF

D: -
size: -
J: TRBJ2-7
V: TRBV7-3
DNA: TGTGCCAGCAGCCCAGATAGGGGAGGATACGAGCAGTACTTC
CDR3: CASSPDRGGYEQYF

D: -
size: few
J: TRBJ2-5
V: TRBV5-1
DNA: TGCGCCAGCAGCTTGGTAGGGGCAGATCCTCAAGAGACCCAGTACTTC
CDR3: CASSLVGADPQETQYF

D: -
size: -
J: TRBJ2-7
V: TRBV28
DNA: TGTGCCAGCAGTCGACGAACTAGTCCCCGCTACGAGCAGTACTTC
CDR3: CASSRRTSPRYEQYF

D: -
size: few
J: TRBJ2-7
V: TRBV30
DNA: TGTGCCTGGAGATACCAGGGGACCTACGAGCAGTACTTC
CDR3: CAWRYQGTYEQYF

D: TRBD1
size: -
J: TRBJ2-7
V: TRBV7-3
DNA: TGTGCCAGCAGCATCGGACAGGGCTACGAGCAGTACTTC
CDR3: CASSIGQGYEQYF

D: TRBD2
size: many
J: TRBJ2-4
V: TRBV4-3
DNA: TGCGCCAGCAGCCAAGCTGCTAGCGGGAGAGGGAACATTCAGTACTTC
CDR3: CASSQAASGRGNIQYF

D: -
size: many
J: TRBJ1-1
V: TRBV7-2
DNA: TGTGCCAGCAGCTTGGTCAGGAACACTGAAGCTTTCTTT
CDR3: CASSLVRNTEAFF

D: TRBD2
size: -
J: TRBJ2-5
V: TRBV20-1
DNA: TGCAGTGCTAGTAGCGGGATGGGATTTCAAGAGACCCAGTACTTC
CDR3: CSASSGMGFQETQYF

D: -
size: many
J: TRBJ1-2
V: TRBV12-3/TRBV12-4
DNA: TGTGCCAGCAGCCTGAGACAGGTCGGCTACACCTTC
CDR3: CASSLRQVGYTF

D: -
size: few
J: TRBJ2-7
V: TRBV20-1
DNA: TGCAGTGCTAAGTCGGGGTACGAACAGTACGAGCAGTACTTC
CDR3: CSAKSGYEQYEQYF

D: -
size: -
J: TRBJ1-2
V: TRBV7-2
DNA: TGTGCCAGCAGCTTAGCCTCAGACCTCTATGGCTACACCTTC
CDR3: CASSLASDLYGYTF

D: TRBD2
size: -
J: TRBJ2-1
V: TRBV6-1
DNA: TGTGCCAGCAGTCAACTAGCGGGGTACAATGAGCAGTTCTTC
CDR3: CASSQLAGYNEQFF

D: -
size: -
J: TRBJ2-7
V: TRBV12-3/TRBV12-4
DNA: TGTGCCAGCAGTTCGTGGCAGACCTCCTACGAGCAGTACTTC
CDR3: CASSSWQTSYEQYF

D: -
size: many
J: TRBJ2-5
V: TRBV12-3/TRBV12-4
DNA: TGTGCCAGCAGTTTAGGGAGCCTGATCAAGGTTACCCAGTACTTC
CDR3: CASSLGSLIKVTQYF

D: -
size: -
J: TRBJ2-7
V: TRBV28
DNA: TGTGCCAGCAGTTTACTCCTAGCGCCACACTCCTACGAGCAGTACTTC
CDR3: CASSLLLAPHSYEQYF

D: -
size: few
J: TRBJ2-3
V: TRBV5-1
DNA: TGCGCCAGCAGCTTGGCGACCGCAGGGCCTAGCACAGATACGCAGTATTTT
CDR3: CASSLATAGPSTDTQYF

D: -
size: -
J: TRBJ2-5
V: TRBV6-5
DNA: TGTGCCAGCAGTTACCGGGATTTTTGGTCGGAGACCCAGTACTTC
CDR3: CASSYRDFWSETQYF

D: -
size: -
J: TRBJ2-1
V: TRBV28
DNA: TGTGCCAGCGTTTCGCTCCAGGGGAATGAGCAGTTCTTC
CDR3: CASVSLQGNEQFF

D: -
size: -
J: TRBJ2-2
V: TRBV29-1
DNA: TGCAGCGTTAAACAGGGCTCGAACACCGGGGAGCTGTTTTTT
CDR3: CSVKQGSNTGELFF

D: TRBD2
size: -
J: TRBJ2-2
V: TRBV4-3
DNA: TGCGCCAGCAGCCAAGATCCCCCGGGAGGCTACACCGGGGAGCTGTTTTTT
CDR3: CASSQDPPGGYTGELFF

D: -
size: once
J: TRBJ2-4
V: TRBV28
DNA: TGTGCCAGCAGTTTCTCTACTCTCGGACGGACGACCAAAAACATTCAGTACTTC
CDR3: CASSFSTLGRTTKNIQYF

D: -
size: -
J: TRBJ2-7
V: TRBV10-3
DNA: TGTGCCATCAGTGACCCGACAGTGACCTACGAGCAGTACTTC
CDR3: CAISDPTVTYEQYF

D: -
size: -
J: TRBJ1-2
V: TRBV29-1
DNA: TGCAGCGTTCGTGCTAACTATGGCTACACCTTC
CDR3: CSVRANYGYTF

D: -
size: few
J: TRBJ2-6
V: TRBV9
DNA: TGTGCCAGCAGCACTAGTCCTACTGGGGCCAACGTCCTGACTTTC
CDR3: CASSTSPTGANVLTF

D: -
size: many
J: TRBJ2-2
V: TRBV7-8
DNA: TGTGCCAGCAGCTTCTTCGGGGGAAGGAACACCGGGGAGCTGTTTTTT
CDR3: CASSFFGGRNTGELFF

D: -
size: few
J: TRBJ2-3
V: TRBV10-3
DNA: TGTGCCATCAGTGAATGGGGCACAGATACGCAGTATTTT
CDR3: CAISEWGTDTQYF

D: -
size: -
J: TRBJ2-1
V: TRBV24-1
DNA: TGTGCCACCAGTGATTTGGGGCAGTACAATGAGCAGTTCTTC
CDR3: CATSDLGQYNEQFF

D: TRBD1
size: few
J: TRBJ1-1
V: TRBV25-1
DNA: TGTGCCAGCAGTGCTGTACAGGGGGCTGGGGACACTGAAGCTTTCTTT
CDR3: CASSAVQGAGDTEAFF

D: TRBD2
size: many
J: TRBJ2-3
V: TRBV27
DNA: TGTGCCAGCAGGGTGGCGGGAGCTAGCACAGATACGCAGTATTTT
CDR3: CASRVAGASTDTQYF

D: -
size: few
J: TRBJ2-5
V: TRBV6-5
DNA: TGTGCCAGCAGTTCCAATTACAGGGCTGAGACCCAGTACTTC
CDR3: CASSSNYRAETQYF

D: TRBD2
size: few
J: TRBJ2-2
V: TRBV28
DNA: TGTGCCAGCAGACCACTCCAGACTAGCGGGAGAAAGGACGGGGAGCTGTTTTTT
CDR3: CASRPLQTSGRKDGELFF

D: -
size: few
J: TRBJ1-4
V: TRBV28
DNA: TGTGCCAGCAGTTTATTTGGCCCGTCTCCTCACCAGGATTTTAATGAAAAACTGTTTTTT
CDR3: CASSLFGPSPHQDFNEKLFF

D: TRBD2
size: many
J: TRBJ2-1
V: TRBV10-3
DNA: TGTGCCACCGGCGGTAGCGGGAGTTACAATGAGCAGTTCTTC
CDR3: CATGGSGSYNEQFF

D: -
size: few
J: TRBJ2-1
V: TRBV30
DNA: TGTGCCTGGAGTGAGACTGGCTACAATGAGCAGTTCTTC
CDR3: CAWSETGYNEQFF

D: -
size: few
J: TRBJ2-5
V: TRBV3-1
DNA: TGTGCCAGCAGCACCCCGGGGTCCGGGGCGGAGACCCAGTACTTC
CDR3: CASSTPGSGAETQYF

D: TRBD1
size: few
J: TRBJ2-1
V: TRBV20-1
DNA: TGCAGTGCTAGAGGAGAGGGACAGTTCTACAATGAGCAGTTCTTC
CDR3: CSARGEGQFYNEQFF

D: TRBD2
size: many
J: TRBJ2-3
V: TRBV20-1
DNA: TGCAGTGCGCTGAGACTAGCGGGAGACCTGAGGCAGGCAGATACGCAGTATTTT
CDR3: CSALRLAGDLRQADTQYF

D: TRBD2
size: -
J: TRBJ2-1
V: TRBV6-2/TRBV6-3
DNA: TGTGCCAGCAGTGCCGCTCGAACTAGCGGGAGAAGCAATGAGCAGTTCTTC
CDR3: CASSAARTSGRSNEQFF

D: -
size: -
J: TRBJ2-7
V: TRBV27
DNA: TGTGCCAGCAGTTTATCACCCCACGAGCAGTACTTC
CDR3: CASSLSPHEQYF

D: TRBD2
size: -
J: TRBJ2-7
V: TRBV30
DNA: TGTGCCTGGAGTTTCGCTAGCGGGAGCTACGAGCAGTACTTC
CDR3: CAWSFASGSYEQYF

D: -
size: few
J: TRBJ1-3
V: TRBV12-3/TRBV12-4
DNA: TGTGCCAGCAGTTTTGCCGGACATTACTCTGGAAACACCATATATTTT
CDR3: CASSFAGHYSGNTIYF

D: TRBD1
size: few
J: TRBJ2-7
V: TRBV6-5
DNA: TGTGCCAGCAGTTACTCCTGGGACAGATCCTACGAGCAGTACTTC
CDR3: CASSYSWDRSYEQYF

D: -
size: few
J: TRBJ2-1
V: TRBV4-3
DNA: TGCGCCAGCAGCCAATACTTAGGAGTCCCCAATGAGCAGTTCTTC
CDR3: CASSQYLGVPNEQFF